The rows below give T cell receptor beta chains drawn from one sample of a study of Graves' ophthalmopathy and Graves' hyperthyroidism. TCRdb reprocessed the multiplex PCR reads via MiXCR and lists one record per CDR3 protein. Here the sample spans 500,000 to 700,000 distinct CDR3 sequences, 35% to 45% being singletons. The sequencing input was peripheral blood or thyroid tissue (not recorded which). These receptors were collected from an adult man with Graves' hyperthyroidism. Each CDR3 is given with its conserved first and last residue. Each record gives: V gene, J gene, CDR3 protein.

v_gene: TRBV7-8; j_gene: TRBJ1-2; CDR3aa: CASSPTGTNVWGYTF
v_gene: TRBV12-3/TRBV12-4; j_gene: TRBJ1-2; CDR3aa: CASSLRLFSYGYTF
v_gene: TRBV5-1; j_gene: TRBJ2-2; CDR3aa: CASSLDPRGPGTGELFF
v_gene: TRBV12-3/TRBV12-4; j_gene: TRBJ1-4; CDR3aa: CASSRRDRVKLFF
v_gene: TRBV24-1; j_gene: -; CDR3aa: CATRGRVGNEQFF
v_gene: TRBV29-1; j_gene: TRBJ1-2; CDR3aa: CSVERKEFGGYTF
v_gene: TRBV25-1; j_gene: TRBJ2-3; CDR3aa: CATQGAADTQYF
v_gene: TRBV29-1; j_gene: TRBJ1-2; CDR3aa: CSVDVTGSYTF
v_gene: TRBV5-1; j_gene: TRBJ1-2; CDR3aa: CASTTGGGADGYTF
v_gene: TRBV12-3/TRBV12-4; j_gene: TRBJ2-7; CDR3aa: CASSLRTNGQGSYEQYF
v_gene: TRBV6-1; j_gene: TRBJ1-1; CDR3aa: CASSEGAGGSTEAFF
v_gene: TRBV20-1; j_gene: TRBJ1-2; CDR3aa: CSVRQGFYGYTF
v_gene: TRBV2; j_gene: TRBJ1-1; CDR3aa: CASRQVTEAFF
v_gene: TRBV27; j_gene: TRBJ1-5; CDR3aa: CASSPRSGNQHF
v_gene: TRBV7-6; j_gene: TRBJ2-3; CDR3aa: CASSLDRGRTDTQYF
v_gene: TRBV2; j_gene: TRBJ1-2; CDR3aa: CASSVRSYGYTF
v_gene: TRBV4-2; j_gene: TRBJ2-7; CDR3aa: CASSQDPLAGELTYEQYF
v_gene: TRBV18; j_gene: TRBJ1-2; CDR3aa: CASSTLGTPANYGYTF
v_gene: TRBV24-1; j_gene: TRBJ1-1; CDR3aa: CATSDGDYTEAFF
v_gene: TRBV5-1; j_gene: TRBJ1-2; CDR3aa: CASSFRQGAYGYTF
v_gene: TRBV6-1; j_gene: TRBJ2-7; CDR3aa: CASSANGANYEQYF
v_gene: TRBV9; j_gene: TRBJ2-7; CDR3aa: CASSPGTSGWDSYEQYF
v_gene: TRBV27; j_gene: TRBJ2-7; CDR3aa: CASSFFPGAQDYEQYF
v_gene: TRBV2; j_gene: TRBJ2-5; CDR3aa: CASSAVPSQETQYF
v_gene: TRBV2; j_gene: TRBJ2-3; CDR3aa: CASSPRESTDTQYF
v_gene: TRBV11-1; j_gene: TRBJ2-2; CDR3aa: CASRRSSQGNTGELFF
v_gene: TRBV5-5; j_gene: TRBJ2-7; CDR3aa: CASSLRAFRYEQYF
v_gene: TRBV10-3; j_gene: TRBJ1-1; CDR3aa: CAISGGGYTEAFF
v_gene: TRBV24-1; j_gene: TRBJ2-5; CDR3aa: CASSRGGRGETQYF
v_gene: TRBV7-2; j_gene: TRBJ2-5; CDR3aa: CASSPGRGLAEGETQYF
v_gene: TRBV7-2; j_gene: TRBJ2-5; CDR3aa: CASSLGGPLIRETQYF
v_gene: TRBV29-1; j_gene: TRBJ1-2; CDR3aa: CSVELQGSYGYTF
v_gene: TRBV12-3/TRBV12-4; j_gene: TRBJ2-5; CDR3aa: CASSLSGNQETQHF
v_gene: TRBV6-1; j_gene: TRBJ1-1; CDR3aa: CASSEKNTEAFF
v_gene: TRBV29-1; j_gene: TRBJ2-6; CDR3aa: CSVVSRQSSGANVLTF
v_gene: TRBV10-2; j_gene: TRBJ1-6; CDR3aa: CASSSGTANSPLHF
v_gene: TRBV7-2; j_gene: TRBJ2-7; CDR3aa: CASSFPPGEQYF
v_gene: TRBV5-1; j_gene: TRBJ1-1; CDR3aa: CASSWALWDAGNTEAFF
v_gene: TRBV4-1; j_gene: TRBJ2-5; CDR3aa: CASSQVGPDRQETQYF
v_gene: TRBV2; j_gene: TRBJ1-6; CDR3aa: CASSDYDSSPVGDNSPLHF
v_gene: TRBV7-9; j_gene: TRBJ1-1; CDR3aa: CASSFPGTGSMNTEAFF
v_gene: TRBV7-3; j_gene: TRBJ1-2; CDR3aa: CASSQVMGGYTF
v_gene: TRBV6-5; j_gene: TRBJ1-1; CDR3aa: CASSYDTGGTEAFF
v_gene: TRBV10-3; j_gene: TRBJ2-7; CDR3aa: CAIMGTDSIQFYEQYF
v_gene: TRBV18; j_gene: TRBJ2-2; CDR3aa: CASSEGVYTGELFF
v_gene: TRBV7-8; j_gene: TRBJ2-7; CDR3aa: CASSSLLAGLTYEQYF
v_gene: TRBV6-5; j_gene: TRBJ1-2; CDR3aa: CASSTGQWTYGYTF
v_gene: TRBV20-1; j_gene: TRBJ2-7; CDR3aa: CSARRGSGGGNEQYF
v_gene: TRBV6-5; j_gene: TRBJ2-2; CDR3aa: CASSYSYGGQTGELFF
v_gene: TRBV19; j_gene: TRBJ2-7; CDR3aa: CASSIPLPGQGANEQYF
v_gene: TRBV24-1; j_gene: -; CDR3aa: CATSDHNQGRYLNEQFF
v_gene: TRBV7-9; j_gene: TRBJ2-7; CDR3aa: CASGTGFSYEQYF